This T cell receptor beta chain was sequenced during a study of immune evolution from preneoplasia to lung adenocarcinoma. Overall study context: HLA loss of heterozygosity: about 7% AIS, around 16% MIA, about 32% ADC, none AAH. Findings of the study overall: Top clone frequencies peaked in normal lung, apparently declining through invasive adenocarcinoma. Clonality was highest in normal lung, lower in later-stage lesions apparently.

Points on this clone: Its matching antigen is unknown.

Resections took place in Japan or China from the mid-2010s to the late 2010s. Germline loops: CDR1 SNHLY, CDR2 FYNNEI. Deletions cut 4 bases from V and 8 bases from J, with 12 bases between. The CDR3 has 13 amino acids. The table came from immunoSEQ multiplex PCR; TCRdb's copy has only in-frame clones and leaves some out. Of roughly 7,300 clones listed, 74% are singletons. The source of this sequence is an older donor with lung adenocarcinoma. Some clones in this sample may be carry-over from other donors' samples. The specimen sequenced was FFPE atypical adenomatous hyperplasia tissue from the lung. The subset here: atypical adenomatous hyperplasia (AAH), lung preneoplasia. This chain links TRBV2 with TRBJ2-1; TRBD1 is a possible D gene (6 bases). The CDR3 protein is CASSGQVGDEQFF. CDR3 DNA sequence: TGTGCCAGCAGTGGACAGGTTGGGGATGAGCAGTTCTTC.